Detailed here is one T cell receptor beta chain. These data belong to a study of CD8 T cells in Susac syndrome. With random hexamers, about 0.5 to 1 ug RNA was reverse transcribed. TCRdb reprocessed the immunoSEQ multiplex PCR reads with MiXCR, giving one entry per CDR3 protein. The sample lists around 170,000 distinct CDR3 sequences, roughly 94% seen once, with around 0.16% in the top ten. This TCR derives from a human donor with Susac syndrome. Sequencing was performed on CD8+ T cells from PBMCs.

The CDR3 region has the DNA TGTGCCAGCAGTCCCCTCGTGTACAATGAGCAGTTCTTC. Translated: CASSPLVYNEQFF. This chain connects TRBV2 to TRBJ2-1; D is uncertain. V gave up 5 bases and J gave up 4 bases, with 9 bases separating them. This CDR3 region has 13 residues. CDR1 and CDR2 from the germline V gene are SNHLY and FYNNEI.